The clone carrying this TCR beta chain was recorded once. The antigen remains unidentified. The length of the CDR3 is 14 residues. Between the trimmed V and J ends, which lost 4 bases and 0 bases, there was a span of 10 bases. Germline lookup yields CDR1 SGHRS and CDR2 YFSETQ. The sample belongs to a study of T cell responses to AZD1222 COVID-19 vaccine. Findings and caveats of the study: Sampling captured repertoires only after the peak T cell response.

Doses given second, at about 4 or about 12 weeks, were pooled. Sequenced by immunoSEQ multiplex PCR; TCRdb stores in-frame clones only, minus some. Here the sample spans some 170,000 clones, approximately 88% being singletons. The sequence was collected from an adult who received the AZD1222 COVID-19 vaccine. The chain has TRBV5-1 and TRBJ1-1; the D gene is possibly TRBD1 (6 bases). The material was peripheral blood, obtained 28 days after the second AZD1222 dose. The CDR3 DNA reads as TGCGCCAGCAGCACTGGACAGCTGAACACTGAAGCTTTCTTT. Amino acids: CASSTGQLNTEAFF. Together with reference TRBV5-1 and TRBJ1-1, the CDR3 gives the full variable domain: KAGVTQTPRYLIKTRGQQVTLSCSPISGHRSVSWYQQTPGQGLQFLFEYFSETQRNKGNFPGRFSGRQFSNSRSEMNVSTLELGDSALYLCASSTGQLNTEAFFGQGTRLTVV.